The 6 T cell receptor beta chains below all came from one sample that was sequenced in a study of T cell clonality in common variable immunodeficiency. TCRdb keeps only in-frame clones here, not all; method: immunoSEQ multiplex PCR. This sample comprises 40,000 to 55,000 clones, none seen once only. Sequenced sample: peripheral blood mononuclear cells. The receptors stem from a person aged 18 to 75 in good health.

There are many counts of this clone. The DNA ends 3 residues before the CDR3 does, and the rest of the CDR3 is filled in from the germline J gene. V and J are TRBV24-1 and TRBJ2-7, with 7 bases lining up with TRBD1. CDR3 length: 15 amino acids. In germline, CDR1 is KGHDR, CDR2 SFDVKD. V trimming: 4 bases; J trimming: 0 bases; junction bases outside the gene matches: 5. The chain's CDR3 is CATSEMTGNSYEQYF. The covered CDR3 bases are TGTGCCACCAGTGAGATGACAGGGAACTCCTACGAG.

CDR3 bases read: TGTGCCAGCAGTGAACCCGGGTACGAC. The encoded protein is CASSEPGYD. The entire CDR3 reads CASSEPGYDYTF. V usage is TRBV2 and J usage is TRBJ1-2; D call uncertain. The observed sequence ends 3 residues before the CDR3 terminus, with the missing tail filled in from the germline J gene. The CDR3 loop spans 12 amino acids. CDR1 and CDR2 from the germline V gene are SNHLY and FYNNEI.

This clone was picked up many times. The CDR3 end falls 3 residues outside the read, so it is completed with the germline J gene. The V and J genes are TRBV18 and TRBJ1-2, with D tentatively TRBD1 (6 bases). Germline V gene sequence: CDR1 KGHSH, CDR2 LQKENI. CDR3 length: 14 amino acids. V lost 6 bases and J 4 bases, leaving 15 bases between the germline ends. Here the CDR3 reads CASSLDRLPYGYTF. The DNA read from the CDR3 is TGTGCCAGCTCGCTTGACAGGCTGCCCTATGGC.

This clone occurred many times. The read ends 3 residues shy of where the CDR3 ends; the end is completed using the germline J gene. Other DNA sequences in this specimen translate into the identical CDR3. The chain employs TRBV30 and TRBJ2-7; 8 bases are a match to TRBD1. V shed 3 bases and J 3 bases; nucleotides not matched to a gene: 7. The CDR3 has 14 amino acids. Germline loops: CDR1 GTSNPN, CDR2 SVGIG (reference sequence). CDR3 protein: CAWRAGTGDYEQYF. The sequenced CDR3 bases are TGTGCCTGGAGAGCAGGGACAGGAGACTACGAG.

At least ten counts were recorded for this clone. The read gets to within 3 residues of the CDR3 end, and the germline J gene fills in the rest. The chain joins TRBV6-2 or TRBV6-3 to TRBJ2-5, with 11 nucleotides matching TRBD2. This CDR3 has 17 amino acids. CDR1 is MNHEY and CDR2 is SVGEGT in the germline V gene. J gave up 5 bases and V 4 bases, and 12 bases lay outside the gene matches. The part of the CDR3 DNA that was read is TGTGCCAGCAGTTCCTCACTAGCGGGGGCACTCGGGGAGACC. Protein: CASSSSLAGALGET. The entire CDR3 reads CASSSSLAGALGETQYF.

This clone was recorded at least ten times. The observed sequence ends 3 residues before the CDR3 terminus, with the missing tail filled in from the germline J gene. This chain uses TRBV5-1 with TRBJ2-7; D call uncertain. V was clipped by 3 bases and J by 1 base, with 14 bases between them. This CDR3 region has 15 residues. Germline loops: CDR1 SGHRS, CDR2 YFSETQ. CDR3 protein: CASSSTLFPSYEQYF. The sequenced CDR3 bases are TGCGCCAGCAGCTCTACTCTTTTCCCGTCCTACGAG. The whole variable domain, remainder taken from reference TRBV5-1 and TRBJ2-7, is KAGVTQTPRYLIKTRGQQVTLSCSPISGHRSVSWYQQTPGQGLQFLFEYFSETQRNKGNFPGRFSGRQFSNSRSEMNVSTLELGDSALYLCASSSTLFPSYEQYFGPGTRLTVT.